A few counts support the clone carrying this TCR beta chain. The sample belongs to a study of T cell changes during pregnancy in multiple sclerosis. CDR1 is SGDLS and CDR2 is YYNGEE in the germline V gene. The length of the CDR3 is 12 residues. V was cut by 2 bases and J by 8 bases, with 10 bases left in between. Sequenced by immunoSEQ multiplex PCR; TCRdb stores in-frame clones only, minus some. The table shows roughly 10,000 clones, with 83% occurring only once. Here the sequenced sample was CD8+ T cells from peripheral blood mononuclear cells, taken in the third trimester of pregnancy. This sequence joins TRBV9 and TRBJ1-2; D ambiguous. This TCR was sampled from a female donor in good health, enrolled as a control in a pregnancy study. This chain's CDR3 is CASSVRGFGYTF. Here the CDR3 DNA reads TGTGCCAGCAGCGTCCGAGGGTTCGGCTACACCTTC.